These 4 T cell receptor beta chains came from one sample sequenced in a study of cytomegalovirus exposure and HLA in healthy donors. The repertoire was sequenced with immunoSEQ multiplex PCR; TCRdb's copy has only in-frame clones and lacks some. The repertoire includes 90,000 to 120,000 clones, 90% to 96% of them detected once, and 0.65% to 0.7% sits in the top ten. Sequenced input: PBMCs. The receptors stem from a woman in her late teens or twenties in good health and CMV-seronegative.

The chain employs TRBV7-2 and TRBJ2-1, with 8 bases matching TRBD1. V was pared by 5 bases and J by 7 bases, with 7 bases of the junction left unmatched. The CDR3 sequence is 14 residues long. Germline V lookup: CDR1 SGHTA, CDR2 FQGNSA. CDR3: CASSPDRGRNEQFF. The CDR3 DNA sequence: TGTGCCAGCAGCCCTGACAGGGGAAGAAATGAGCAGTTCTTC.

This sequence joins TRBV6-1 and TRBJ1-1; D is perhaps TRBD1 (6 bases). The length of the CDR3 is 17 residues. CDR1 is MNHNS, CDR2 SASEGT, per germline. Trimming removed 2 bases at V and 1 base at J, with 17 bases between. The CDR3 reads CASSEKDHRQANTEAFF. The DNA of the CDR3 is TGTGCCAGCAGTGAAAAGGATCACCGACAGGCGAACACTGAAGCTTTCTTT.

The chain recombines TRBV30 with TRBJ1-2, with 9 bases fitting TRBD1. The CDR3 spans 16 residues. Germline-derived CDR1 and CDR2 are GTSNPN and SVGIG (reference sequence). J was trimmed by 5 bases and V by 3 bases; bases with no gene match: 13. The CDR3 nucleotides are TGTGCCTGGAGAGTACTTCCGGGACAGGGTTCTTATGGCTACACCTTC. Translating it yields CAWRVLPGQGSYGYTF.

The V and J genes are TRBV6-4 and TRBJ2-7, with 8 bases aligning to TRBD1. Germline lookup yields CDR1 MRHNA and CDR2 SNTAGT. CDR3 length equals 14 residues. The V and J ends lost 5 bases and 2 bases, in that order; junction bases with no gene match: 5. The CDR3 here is CASSPPGQAYEQYF. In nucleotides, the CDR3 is TGTGCCAGCAGTCCTCCGGGACAGGCCTACGAGCAGTACTTC.